A selection of T cell receptor beta chains follows, all from one sample in a study of blood T cell repertoires in COVID-19. Profiling relied on immunoSEQ multiplex PCR, and the TCRdb table lists in-frame clones only, not all of them. The sample yields about 340,000 clones, around 88% seen once. The specimen was peripheral blood. Every receptor here comes from a man aged 25 to 40 with active or convalescent COVID-19. CDR3s include the opening cysteine and the closing phenylalanine or tryptophan. Clone size appears in some rows only: once, few, many, or a class for an expanded clone.

cdr3_aa j_call v_call clone_size
CASSLPGFLSPLHF TRBJ1-6 TRBV7-2 -
CASSPTGNEQYF TRBJ2-7 TRBV5-4 once
CASSPTSGQSSYEQYF TRBJ2-7 TRBV18 -
CASSLRGAGGDTQYF TRBJ2-3 TRBV5-4 -
CASSIQGANVLTF TRBJ2-6 TRBV19 -
CASSFWAGGPGNEQFF TRBJ2-1 TRBV11-2 -
CASSPTVGTGPAGANVLTF TRBJ2-6 TRBV3-1/TRBV3-2 once
CASSSDYTDTQYF TRBJ2-3 TRBV7-2 -
CASSQAGSSAQYF TRBJ2-7 TRBV5-1 -
CASSLLPYGSGATGELFF TRBJ2-2 TRBV27 once
CAWSVGQGNTGELFF TRBJ2-2 TRBV30 -
CASSPGREGDTQYF TRBJ2-3 TRBV18 -
CASSPRNSGSYEQYF TRBJ2-7 TRBV18 -
CASSKPPGLAGDSEQFF TRBJ2-1 TRBV7-8 -
CASSYDREGGFIQYF TRBJ2-4 TRBV11-2 once
CASSWTSGANTGELFF TRBJ2-2 TRBV7-3 -
CASSQGSTGGRGEQYF TRBJ2-7 TRBV3-1/TRBV3-2 -
CASSDAGGTSPLHF TRBJ1-6 TRBV25-1 -
CASSQGRGGGYGYTF TRBJ1-2 TRBV4-1 -
CASSPDRANTGELFF TRBJ2-2 TRBV4-3 -
CSASGGLTSGVFYEQYF TRBJ2-7 TRBV20-1 -
CASSHDSSGANVLTF TRBJ2-6 TRBV7-6 -
CASREPGTLADRESREQYF TRBJ2-7 TRBV2 -
CASSPLAGLGNEQFF TRBJ2-1 TRBV9 -
CASSLLLGGYQETQYF TRBJ2-5 TRBV5-1 -
CAWSLKGQFGQPQHF TRBJ1-5 TRBV30 once
CASSQGGQVNTEAFF TRBJ1-1 TRBV4-2 -
CAWSGADTQYF TRBJ2-3 TRBV30 -
CASSPQGRDYGYTF TRBJ1-2 TRBV27 -
CASTGGGSRDTQYF TRBJ2-3 TRBV27 few
CATSDFNSADTQYF TRBJ2-3 TRBV24-1 once
CASSLSLLLGRRERPQHF TRBJ1-5 TRBV28 -
CASSEEVLNSPLHF TRBJ1-6 TRBV4-1 few
CASSLIEQGHGYTF TRBJ1-2 TRBV5-1 -
CASKPSGNFDDEQYF TRBJ2-7 TRBV27 once
CASSRRGGVSSYNEQFF TRBJ2-1 TRBV5-5 -
CASSLVVAGGLETQYF TRBJ2-5 TRBV5-1 -
CASSSLAARGGEQFF TRBJ2-1 TRBV11-3 few
CASSQESGNTIYF TRBJ1-3 TRBV4-2 -
CASRDPGGKDTEAFF TRBJ1-1 TRBV19 -
CASGFPGQGSDTQYF TRBJ2-3 TRBV12-5 -
CASSKTANTGELFF TRBJ2-2 TRBV9 -
CASSTGHPNEKLFF TRBJ1-4 TRBV5-1 -
CASSQDTSGINEQFF TRBJ2-1 TRBV4-3 -
CASSLGTGSSPLHF TRBJ1-6 TRBV28 -
CASSSRHFMDTEAFF TRBJ1-1 TRBV7-9 few
CAISGTVDSPMKEQFF TRBJ2-1 TRBV10-3 -